The rows below give T cell receptor beta chains drawn from one sample of a study of blood T cell repertoires in COVID-19. This table comes from immunoSEQ multiplex PCR, and its TCRdb copy is limited to in-frame clones, with some not included. The sample consists of 200,000 to 250,000 clones, around 81% of them appearing once. Sequencing input: peripheral blood. Receptors were obtained from a woman of 80 years or more with COVID-19, enrolled during active disease. CDR3s include the opening cysteine and the closing phenylalanine or tryptophan. A D gene is named only where the DNA matches it firmly. Where a row states a size, it is once, few, many or the class of an expanded clone; other rows omit it.

V gene,D gene,clone size,CDR3 length,J gene,CDR3 DNA,CDR3 protein
TRBV6-6,TRBD1,-,12,TRBJ1-1,TGTGCCAGCGGCAGGGGGCCACTGGAAGCTTTCTTT,CASGRGPLEAFF
TRBV19,TRBD2,-,15,TRBJ2-5,TGTGCCAGTAGTATACGGACTAGCGGGATTGAGACCCAGTACTTC,CASSIRTSGIETQYF
TRBV5-1,-,-,13,TRBJ1-2,TGCGCCAGCAGCTCGCCCACAGGGAACGGCTACACCTTC,CASSSPTGNGYTF
TRBV28,-,-,11,TRBJ1-2,TGTGCCAGCTACCCCCAGGCCCCCCCCACCTTC,CASYPQAPPTF
TRBV4-1,-,-,16,TRBJ1-2,TGCGCCAGCAGCCTCGTAGGGGGACATAAAAACTATGGCTACACCTTC,CASSLVGGHKNYGYTF
TRBV10-1,TRBD2,medium-sized,14,TRBJ2-1,TGCGCCAGCAGTGAGCAGCGGGAGGACAATGAGCAGTTCTTC,CASSEQREDNEQFF
TRBV28,TRBD2,-,17,TRBJ2-4,TGTGCCAGCAGTTTATTCCCTTCGGGGACTACGAAAAACATTCAGTACTTC,CASSLFPSGTTKNIQYF
TRBV30,-,-,11,TRBJ1-1,TGTGCCTGGAGCCGCAGCACTGAAGCTTTCTTT,CAWSRSTEAFF
TRBV27,TRBD1,-,15,TRBJ2-1,TGTGCCAGCAGTTTGCCCGGGACAGCCCTGAATGAGCAGTTCTTC,CASSLPGTALNEQFF
TRBV5-5,-,-,17,TRBJ1-5,TGTGCCAGCAGCTCCCGGGGAGAACCCGGGAGCAATCAGCCCCAGCATTTT,CASSSRGEPGSNQPQHF
TRBV6-5,-,-,15,TRBJ1-5,TGTGCCAGCAGTCAGGGGTCAGCCATCAATCAGCCCCAGCATTTT,CASSQGSAINQPQHF
TRBV5-1,-,-,14,TRBJ2-5,TGCGCCAGCAGGAGTCAAATAATCAAAGAGACCCAGTACTTC,CASRSQIIKETQYF
TRBV2,-,-,13,TRBJ1-5,TGTGCCAGCCTGGGCAGCTTCAATCAGCCCCAGCATTTT,CASLGSFNQPQHF
TRBV7-6,TRBD1,-,14,TRBJ1-6,TGTGCCAGCAGCGCGGGACAGAAAAATTCACCCCTCCACTTT,CASSAGQKNSPLHF
TRBV10-1,-,-,14,TRBJ1-2,TGCGCCAGCAGTGAAACGGACGAGGGCTATGGCTACACCTTC,CASSETDEGYGYTF
TRBV30,TRBD1,-,15,TRBJ2-2,TGTGCCTGGAGTGTAAGGGACAGGGACACCGGGGAGCTGTTTTTT,CAWSVRDRDTGELFF
TRBV5-6,-,once,14,TRBJ1-3,TGTGCCAGCAGCTTGAGGGGGTCGGGAAACACCATATATTTT,CASSLRGSGNTIYF
TRBV15,TRBD1,-,15,TRBJ2-2,TGTGCCACCAGCCGGGGACAGGGGGTCACCGGGGAGCTGTTTTTT,CATSRGQGVTGELFF
TRBV6-5,-,-,14,TRBJ2-3,TGTGCCAGCATCCCTAGGTGGGGGGCAGATACGCAGTATTTT,CASIPRWGADTQYF
TRBV7-3,-,-,16,TRBJ2-3,TGTGCCAGCAGCTTAAATGCGGGGGCCCTCACAGATACGCAGTATTTT,CASSLNAGALTDTQYF
TRBV27,-,-,17,TRBJ2-3,TGTGCCAGCAGTTTAACTCTCAGGGCGATAGACACAGATACGCAGTATTTT,CASSLTLRAIDTDTQYF
TRBV3-1/TRBV3-2,-,-,16,TRBJ1-5,TGTGCCAGCAGCCAAGCGGGGTTGGGGAGCAATCAGCCCCAGCATTTT,CASSQAGLGSNQPQHF
TRBV5-1,TRBD2,-,16,TRBJ2-1,TGCGCCAGCAGCGCGGTAGCGGGGGGCAATTACAATGAGCAGTTCTTC,CASSAVAGGNYNEQFF